This TCR beta chain was observed in a study of shared clonotypes between healthy human individuals. Every subset's genomic DNA went evenly onto several immunoSEQ plates. Clones were read by immunoSEQ multiplex PCR, and TCRdb kept only the in-frame ones, dropping some. The sample has about 520,000 clones; around 73% are singletons. Per the germline V gene, CDR1 is SQVTM and CDR2 is ANQGSEA. V gave up 2 bases and J gave up 7 bases, with 12 bases separating them. CDR3 length: 12 amino acids. The sequence was obtained from a woman aged 35 to 49 in good health. Some clones in this sample may be carry-over from other donors' samples. The V call is TRBV29-1, the J call TRBJ2-7, with D perhaps TRBD2 (6 bases). Sequencing was done on a sample of PBMCs. The CDR3 reads CSVESSVGEQYF. The CDR3 nucleotides read TGCAGCGTTGAATCTAGCGTGGGGGAGCAGTACTTC.